Listed here is a single T cell receptor beta chain. The target antigen is unknown. Clones were read by immunoSEQ multiplex PCR, and TCRdb kept only the in-frame ones, dropping some. Observed in the sample are about 60,000 clones, none of them singletons. The data were taken from a study of T cell clonality in common variable immunodeficiency. Whole-study results and caveats: TCRbeta clonality was increased in CVID versus healthy controls.

The receptor comes from a person aged 18-70 years in good health. Sequenced material: peripheral blood mononuclear cells.

The CDR3 bases that were read are TGTGCCACCCGACAGGGAAGGAGTGCAGATACG. Protein sequence: CATRQGRSADT. The entire CDR3 protein reads CATRQGRSADTQYF. The chain has TRBV19 and TRBJ2-3; 7 bases align to TRBD1. The read ends 3 residues early relative to the CDR3; the germline J gene fills the gap. CDR3 length: 14 residues. The germline V gene encodes CDR1 LNHDA and CDR2 SQIVND (reference sequence). V lost 10 bases, J lost 4 bases, and 11 bases stayed unmatched.